These T cell receptor beta chains were read from a single sample in a study of technical replicates of blood from several donors. Produced via immunoSEQ multiplex PCR; TCRdb's table is partial and in-frame only. The sample has about 79,000 clones, 90% to 95% seen once; the top ten hold 0.2% to 0.3%. The material sequenced was T cells isolated from PBMCs. Source of these receptors: a human donor in good health. Each CDR3 is given without its conserved first and last residue. Size tells how often a clone was seen (once, few, many) or the class of an expanded clone, and some rows leave it out.

J | V | size | CDR3
TRBJ1-2 | TRBV5-1 | NA | ASKFEGPYGYT
TRBJ2-5 | TRBV28 | NA | ASSFGGMVGETQY
TRBJ1-2 | TRBV15 | NA | ATSSPGRDRNGYT
TRBJ1-1 | TRBV11-3 | NA | ASSHGTGREAF
TRBJ2-1 | TRBV7-9 | NA | ASSPIISTGYNEQF
TRBJ1-1 | TRBV6-1 | NA | ASSEAKTFGTEAF
TRBJ1-1 | TRBV6-4 | NA | ASCEGPDGKAF
TRBJ2-7 | TRBV28 | NA | ASSFAGLAYEQY
TRBJ1-5 | TRBV5-6 | NA | ASSPVGGDTQH
TRBJ2-7 | TRBV5-8 | NA | ASSLGRRPYEQY
TRBJ1-5 | TRBV13 | NA | ASSSSGTGGHQPQH
TRBJ2-1 | TRBV28 | NA | ASSFGRGWNEQF
TRBJ1-2 | TRBV10-2 | few | ASSSGRGYGGYT
TRBJ2-3 | TRBV28 | NA | ASSRTGSDTQY
TRBJ2-7 | TRBV5-1 | NA | ASSLAAGALEQY
TRBJ2-1 | TRBV7-6 | NA | ASRKAGSNNEQF
TRBJ2-7 | TRBV2 | NA | ATRQGLFEQY
TRBJ2-2 | TRBV27 | NA | ASTTSGSQTGELF
TRBJ2-1 | TRBV4-2 | NA | ASSQGLSSYNEQF
TRBJ2-2 | TRBV19 | NA | ASSIPGELF
TRBJ1-1 | TRBV15 | NA | ATSRASSYTGAVIGYTEAF
TRBJ2-7 | TRBV6-5 | NA | ASSRQGQGADEQY
TRBJ2-2 | TRBV30 | few | AWSQGHFTGELF
TRBJ2-6 | TRBV7-2 | NA | ASSAQISGANVLT
TRBJ2-3 | TRBV5-1 | NA | ASERGGRATDTQY
TRBJ1-4 | TRBV19 | NA | ASSISGLGRGEKLF
TRBJ2-1 | TRBV10-1 | NA | ASSESGPSGGKYNEQF
TRBJ1-2 | TRBV10-1 | NA | ASSDIGGDRT
TRBJ1-1 | TRBV5-6 | NA | ASSPRQGALLTEAF
TRBJ2-1 | TRBV28 | once | ASSSPGGPNEQF
TRBJ2-7 | TRBV2 | NA | ASSDGQRTDEQY
TRBJ2-1 | TRBV7-6 | once | ASSRRTAYNEQF
TRBJ1-2 | TRBV4-1 | NA | ASSPEQGNGYT
TRBJ2-5 | TRBV6-1 | NA | ASRNTLGGGETQY
TRBJ2-7 | TRBV6-1 | NA | ASSLTGEAREQY
TRBJ2-7 | TRBV27 | NA | ASSESPGIVDEQY
TRBJ2-7 | TRBV6-5 | once | ASSYSQGAYEQY
TRBJ1-5 | TRBV5-1 | NA | ASSAGTGDSNQPQH
TRBJ1-3 | TRBV10-3 | NA | AISGQKSSGNTIY
TRBJ1-1 | TRBV18 | few | ASSPPLQGGLNTEAF
TRBJ1-1 | TRBV28 | few | ASSLTREAF
TRBJ2-7 | TRBV4-1 | NA | ASSQDFSGSSYEQY
TRBJ1-1 | TRBV5-6 | NA | ASSKAGAGTEAF
TRBJ2-1 | TRBV5-1 | NA | AAGNEQF
TRBJ2-1 | TRBV29-1 | NA | SADGDRGSNEQF
TRBJ1-5 | TRBV27 | NA | ASSPTRGHHQPQH
TRBJ2-7 | TRBV25-1 | NA | ASGLLYEQY
TRBJ1-3 | TRBV6-1 | NA | ASSEYRGIGNTIY
TRBJ1-5 | TRBV21-1 | NA | ASSTRTGGSNQPQH
TRBJ1-3 | TRBV7-9 | NA | ASSSRRGTQGTGNTIY
TRBJ2-3 | TRBV7-3 | NA | ASSYSGTDTQY
TRBJ2-1 | TRBV5-6 | NA | ASSLGGTGSEQF
TRBJ1-3 | TRBV19 | NA | ASSMGTGISGNTIY
TRBJ1-1 | TRBV14 | NA | ASSAPRTENTEAF
TRBJ2-4 | TRBV7-9 | NA | ASSFPRQGSSGKNIQY
TRBJ1-1 | TRBV14 | NA | ASSQEKDRDGSWFAEAF
TRBJ2-1 | TRBV27 | NA | ASRGVFVGNEQF
TRBJ2-7 | TRBV27 | NA | ASSPGLAVTYEQY
TRBJ2-7 | TRBV18 | NA | ASSPPGLAYEQY
TRBJ2-1 | TRBV6-5 | NA | ASSYSTGEQF